The clone carrying this TCR beta chain turned up a few times. Its antigen is unknown. This sample is drawn from a study of T cells in Graves' hyperthyroidism and ophthalmopathy. As for the study in general: At the time of initial diagnosis and before any treatment, peripheral blood was collected.

The CDR3 regions of TCR beta were amplified from RNA transcripts. The TCR CDR3 first-round RT-PCR relied on the HTBI primer set. Using its own MiXCR run on the multiplex PCR reads, TCRdb lists one record per CDR3 protein. The repertoire holds some 620,000 distinct CDR3 sequences, with 15% to 20% as singletons. Overall study findings and caveats: Ophthalmopathy and stable hyperthyroidism were separated by a 13 V-J model.

A patient was excluded if there was uncontrolled infection, other autoimmune disease, pregnancy or lactation. Clinical symptoms, serum thyroxine and TRAb, thyroid ultrasound and orbital computed tomography together formed the diagnostic basis. Germline V gene lookup returns CDR1 KGHDR and CDR2 SFDVKD. Trimming shortened V by 0 bases and J by 4 bases, and 20 bases separated the two germline ends. The CDR3 runs to 18 residues. Sequencing was carried out using blood. V gene TRBV24-1 combines with J gene TRBJ1-1; D is ambiguous. This TCR came from a woman aged 25 to 39 with Graves' hyperthyroidism. CDR3 amino acids: CATSDLDPYIWGSTEAFF. The CDR3 DNA is TGTGCCACCAGTGATTTGGATCCCTATATTTGGGGAAGCACTGAAGCTTTCTTT.